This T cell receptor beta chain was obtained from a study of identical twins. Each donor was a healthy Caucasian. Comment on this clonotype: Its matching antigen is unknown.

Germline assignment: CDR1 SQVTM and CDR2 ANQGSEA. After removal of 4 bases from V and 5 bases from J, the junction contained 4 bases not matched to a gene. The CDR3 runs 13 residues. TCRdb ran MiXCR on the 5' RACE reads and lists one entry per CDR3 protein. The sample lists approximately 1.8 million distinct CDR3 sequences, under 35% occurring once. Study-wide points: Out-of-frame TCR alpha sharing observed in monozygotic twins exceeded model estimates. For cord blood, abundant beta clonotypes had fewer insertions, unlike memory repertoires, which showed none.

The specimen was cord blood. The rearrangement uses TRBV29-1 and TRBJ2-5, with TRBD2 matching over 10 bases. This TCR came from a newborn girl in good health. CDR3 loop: CSVGSSGGETQYF. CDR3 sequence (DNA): TGCAGCGTTGGGAGTAGCGGGGGGGAGACCCAGTACTTC.